These 18 T cell receptor beta chains originate from one sample sequenced in a study of Graves' ophthalmopathy and Graves' hyperthyroidism. Amplification targeted the TCR beta CDR3 regions, with RNA transcripts as the source material. HTBI-primed first-round RT-PCR preceded second-round multiplex PCR. TCRdb recomputed calls from the multiplex PCR reads with MiXCR, one row per CDR3 protein. There are almost 750,000 distinct CDR3 sequences in the sample; roughly two fifths occur only once, and approximately 43% lies in the top ten. Sequencing was carried out using peripheral blood. The receptors were gathered from an adult man with Graves' ophthalmopathy.

The rearrangement links TRBV5-1 to TRBJ2-7; TRBD2 matches 8 bases. J lost 9 bases, V lost 4 bases, and 15 bases had no gene match. The CDR3 spans 15 residues. Looked up from germline, CDR1 is SGHRS and CDR2 is YFSETQ. CDR3 residues: CASSPPGTRSTRQYF. CDR3 nucleotide sequence: TGCGCCAGCAGCCCCCCCGGGACTAGATCTACGAGGCAGTACTTC.

This chain joins TRBV20-1 and TRBJ2-7; the D call may be TRBD1 or TRBD2 (5 bases each). CDR3 length: 14 amino acids. Trimming stripped 6 bases from V and 0 bases from J, with 15 bases between. The germline V gene has CDR1 DFQATT and CDR2 SNEGSKA (reference sequence). The CDR3 sequence is CSASRDPNSYEQYF. The CDR3, as DNA: TGCAGTGCCAGCCGGGACCCCAACTCCTACGAGCAGTACTTC.

This clonotype occurred many times. The gene calls are TRBV7-2 and TRBJ1-6; D gene unclear. The germline V gene encodes CDR1 SGHTA and CDR2 FQGNSA. This CDR3 has 17 residues. The V end was cut by 5 bases, the J end by 6 bases, with 20 bases between. The CDR3 sequence: CASSKERERMPNSPLHF. The CDR3 bases are TGTGCCAGCAGCAAAGAAAGGGAACGGATGCCTAATTCACCCCTCCACTTT. The full variable domain, rest sourced from reference TRBV7-2 and TRBJ1-6, is GAGVSQSPSNKVTEKGKDVELRCDPISGHTALYWYRQSLGQGLEFLIYFQGNSAPDKSGLPSDRFSAERTGGSVSTLTIQRTQQEDSAVYLCASSKERERMPNSPLHFGNGTRLTVT.

J is TRBJ1-4 and V is TRBV2, with 7 nucleotides matching TRBD1. The junction had 7 bases not matched to a gene; V was cut back by 5 bases and J by 4 bases. This CDR3 contains 15 residues. Per germline, CDR1 SNHLY and CDR2 FYNNEI. The CDR3 DNA sequence: TGTGCCAGCAGTTCTCAGGGGGGCCTTAATGAAAAACTGTTTTTT. This encodes CASSSQGGLNEKLFF.

The chain carries TRBV9 and TRBJ1-6; D remains ambiguous. The CDR3 has 14 residues. Germline CDR1 and CDR2: SGDLS and YYNGEE. V lost 4 bases and J 4 bases, leaving 9 bases between the germline ends. In nucleotides, the CDR3 is TGTGCCAGCAGCCCGCAGCCGTATAATTCACCCCTCCACTTT. It specifies CASSPQPYNSPLHF.

On this clonotype: This CDR3 is missing its conserved last phenylalanine or tryptophan, likely due to a read error. The V gene is TRBV7-9, the J gene TRBJ2-7, with TRBD1 matching 10 bases. The CDR3 is 14 amino acids. CDR1 and CDR2 (germline): SEHNR, FQNEAQ (reference sequence). V lost 3 bases, J lost 6 bases, and 5 bases stayed unmatched. Here the CDR3 reads CASSFSTGGREQYL. The CDR3 nucleotides read TGTGCCAGCAGCTTCTCGACAGGGGGCCGCGAGCAGTACCTC.

This clonotype was counted ten times or more. DNA of the CDR3: TGTGCCACCCTGGACAGGGGTAATGAAAAACTGTTTTTT. Protein sequence: CATLDRGNEKLFF. The gene calls are TRBV10-3 and TRBJ1-4; TRBD1 matches 9 bases. Germline V lookup: CDR1 ENHRY, CDR2 SYGVKD. This CDR3 is built from 13 residues. V shed 10 bases, J shed 4 bases, and the junction held 4 bases outside the gene matches.

This clonotype was found once. The chain combines TRBV24-1 with TRBJ2-7; D could derive from TRBD1 or TRBD2 (5 bases each). Germline CDR1 is KGHDR and CDR2 is SFDVKD. This CDR3 has 16 residues. Between the trimmed V and J ends, which lost 4 bases and 0 bases, there was a span of 15 bases. The CDR3 nucleotides are TGTGCCACCAGTGACCCAGGGACGGAGAGCTCCTACGAGCAGTACTTC. Protein product: CATSDPGTESSYEQYF.

This clonotype was picked up a small number of times. V gene TRBV19 combines with J gene TRBJ2-1; D is undetermined. V was shortened by 5 bases and J by 9 bases, with 11 bases between the two germline ends. The germline V gene has CDR1 LNHDA and CDR2 SQIVND (reference sequence). This CDR3 has 12 amino acids. For the CDR3, the DNA is TGTGCCAGTAGTTCGGCCCCAACTGAGCAGTTCTTC. As protein: CASSSAPTEQFF.

V gene TRBV20-1 combines with J gene TRBJ2-7, with TRBD2 as a possible D gene (5 bases). Per germline, CDR1 DFQATT and CDR2 SNEGSKA (reference sequence). V dropped 5 bases and J dropped 6 bases, with 20 bases sitting between them. The CDR3 is 14 amino acids. CDR3 region: CSAPRGGFPGEQYF. CDR3 bases: TGCAGTGCTCCTAGAGGAGGTTTTCCTGGCGAGCAGTACTTC.

In regard to this clonotype: This may arise from a read error, as a much more abundant clone is one base away. The chain carries TRBV24-1 and TRBJ1-5; D gene uncertain. The length of the CDR3 is 15 residues. V was shortened by 9 bases and J by 7 bases, with 21 bases between the two germline ends. Germline V lookup: CDR1 KGHDR, CDR2 SFDVKD. The CDR3 protein is CATGGTGKGYQPQHF. CDR3 DNA: TGTGCCACCGGCGGAACGGGAAAGGGCTACCAGCCCCAGCATTTT.

Ten or more counts support this clonotype. The rearrangement uses TRBV7-9 and TRBJ1-1; TRBD1 is a possible D gene (5 bases). V lost 0 bases and J 4 bases, leaving 9 bases between the germline ends. CDR1 and CDR2 (germline): SEHNR, FQNEAQ (reference sequence). The CDR3 covers 14 residues. The CDR3 bases are TGTGCCAGCAGCTTAGCGCAAAGGGGCACTGAAGCTTTCTTT. Protein product: CASSLAQRGTEAFF.

At least ten counts were recorded for this clonotype. The chain couples TRBV29-1 to TRBJ2-7; 12 bases are shared with TRBD1. The junction had 4 bases not matched to a gene; V was cut back by 6 bases and J by 7 bases. From germline, CDR1 is SQVTM and CDR2 ANQGSEA. The CDR3 consists of 12 residues. Here the CDR3 DNA reads TGCAGCGTAGGGGACAGGGGGCTGGAGCAGTACTTC. Protein sequence: CSVGDRGLEQYF.

The V gene is TRBV25-1, the J gene TRBJ1-4, with D maybe TRBD1 (6 bases). V was clipped by 9 bases and J by 0 bases, with 11 bases between them. Germline V CDR1 and CDR2: MGHDK, SYGVNS. CDR3 length equals 14 residues. The DNA of the CDR3 is TGTGCCAGGGGGGGGGGCGCAACTAATGAAAAACTGTTTTTT. The encoded protein is CARGGGATNEKLFF.

Many counts were recorded for this clonotype. The rearrangement uses TRBV29-1 and TRBJ2-5; no clear D gene. V was shortened by 4 bases and J by 5 bases, with 11 bases between the two germline ends. CDR1 SQVTM and CDR2 ANQGSEA come from the germline V gene. This CDR3 spans 12 amino acids. CDR3 in amino acids: CSVVRSAETQYF. CDR3 DNA sequence: TGCAGCGTTGTCCGATCCGCGGAGACCCAGTACTTC.

The rearrangement uses TRBV7-9 and TRBJ2-2; 9 bases agree with TRBD2. This CDR3 is built from 17 residues. V was pared by 2 bases and J by 4 bases, with 8 bases of the junction left unmatched. Germline V lookup: CDR1 SEHNR, CDR2 FQNEAQ (reference sequence). Here the CDR3 DNA reads TGTGCCAGCAGCTTAAGTGCGGCGGGGGGGTCCACCGGGGAGCTGTTTTTT. It codes for CASSLSAAGGSTGELFF.

This chain links TRBV25-1 with TRBJ1-1; D gene unclear. This CDR3 comprises 11 residues. V dropped 5 bases and J dropped 8 bases, with 9 bases sitting between them. In germline, CDR1 is MGHDK, CDR2 SYGVNS. CDR3 amino acids: CASSLAEEAFF. CDR3 in DNA: TGTGCCAGCAGTCTAGCGGAGGAAGCTTTCTTT.

At least ten counts were recorded for this clonotype. Germline is not matched at one junction end, which may reflect a read error. In DNA form, the CDR3 reads TGTGCCAGCAGCTTAGCCCTGAACCCTGAAGCTTTCTTT. It is translated as CASSLALNPEAFF. J is TRBJ1-1 and V is TRBV7-8; unclear D gene. The germline V gene encodes CDR1 SGHVS and CDR2 FQNEAQ. The CDR3 runs to 13 residues.